These 29 T cell receptor beta chains were sequenced from one sample in a study of T cells in Graves' hyperthyroidism and ophthalmopathy. TCR beta CDR3 regions were amplified from RNA transcripts. HTBI primers were the set used in a first-round RT-PCR of the TCR CDR3. MiXCR, applied by TCRdb to the multiplex PCR reads, yields one record per CDR3 protein. The sample yields around 500,000 distinct CDR3 sequences, around 16% seen once. The sample consisted of blood. These receptors all stem from a young woman with Graves' ophthalmopathy.

Ten or more counts support this clonotype. V gene TRBV20-1 combines with J gene TRBJ2-5, with a tentative D call TRBD1 (6 bases). This CDR3 contains 15 residues. Trimming took 0 bases from V and 4 from J, leaving 15 bases between them. Germline assignment: CDR1 DFQATT and CDR2 SNEGSKA (reference sequence). The DNA of the CDR3 is TGCAGTGCTAGAGATGGGAGACAGGCCGGAGAGACCCAGTACTTC. Encoded protein: CSARDGRQAGETQYF.

V gene TRBV5-5 combines with J gene TRBJ2-3; TRBD1 matches at 8 bases. CDR3 length: 14 residues. Germline V gene lookup returns CDR1 SGHKS and CDR2 YYEKEE (reference sequence). Trimming took 4 bases from V and 3 from J; bases not matched to a gene: 4. CDR3 DNA sequence: TGTGCCAGCAGCATACAGGGGGTAACAGATACGCAGTATTTT. It is translated as CASSIQGVTDTQYF.

The chain has TRBV10-3 and TRBJ2-6; D may correspond to TRBD1 or TRBD2 (7 bases each). There are 16 residues in the CDR3. The V end was cut by 6 bases, the J end by 1 base, with 13 bases between. The germline V gene has CDR1 ENHRY and CDR2 SYGVKD. Written as DNA, the CDR3 is TGTGCCATCAGGGGAGGGGGCGATTCTGGGGCCAACGTCCTGACTTTC. Residues: CAIRGGGDSGANVLTF.

This clonotype occurred a few times. The rearrangement joins TRBV5-1 to TRBJ2-3, with 16 bases aligning to TRBD2. This CDR3 contains 15 residues. Germline assignment: CDR1 SGHRS and CDR2 YFSETQ. J gave up 3 bases and V 7 bases, and 2 bases lay outside the gene matches. The CDR3 loop is CASQGLAGGTDTQYF. The CDR3 DNA sequence: TGCGCCAGCCAGGGACTAGCGGGAGGGACAGATACGCAGTATTTT.

There are many counts of this clonotype. The gene calls are TRBV28 and TRBJ2-7, with TRBD1 matching 9 bases. V shed 4 bases, J shed 6 bases, and the junction held 1 base outside the gene matches. CDR3 size: 12 residues. Germline V gives CDR1 MDHEN, CDR2 SYDVKM. CDR3: CASSYRGREQYF. CDR3 bases: TGTGCCAGCAGTTACAGGGGGCGCGAGCAGTACTTC. Looking up the rest from reference TRBV28 and TRBJ2-7 gives the full variable domain: DVKVTQSSRYLVKRTGEKVFLECVQDMDHENMFWYRQDPGLGLRLIYFSYDVKMKEKGDIPEGYSVSREKKERFSLILESASTNQTSMYLCASSYRGREQYFGPGTRLTVT.

The chain joins TRBV7-2 to TRBJ2-7, with D possibly being TRBD2 (6 bases). The V and J ends lost 5 bases and 3 bases respectively, with 14 bases between them. Looked up from germline, CDR1 is SGHTA and CDR2 is FQGNSA. The CDR3 length is 14 residues. DNA of the CDR3: TGTGCCAGCAGCAATAGCGGAGCATTCTACGAGCAGTACTTC. Residues: CASSNSGAFYEQYF.

This chain connects TRBV20-1 to TRBJ1-4; D gene unclear. Trimming took off 3 bases at V and 5 bases at J, with 10 bases between the two ends. This CDR3 region has 13 residues. Per germline, CDR1 DFQATT and CDR2 SNEGSKA (reference sequence). The CDR3 protein is CSASKTPNEKLFF. DNA for the CDR3: TGCAGTGCTAGTAAAACGCCCAATGAAAAACTGTTTTTT.

This clonotype was recorded at least ten times. The V call is TRBV6-1, the J call TRBJ2-3; D is uncertain. The CDR3 loop spans 13 amino acids. V was cut by 7 bases and J by 2 bases, with 10 bases left in between. The germline V gene encodes CDR1 MNHNS and CDR2 SASEGT. CDR3 sequence (DNA): TGTGCCAGCACGATCGGGTCCACAGATACGCAGTATTTT. Translating it yields CASTIGSTDTQYF.

This chain links TRBV7-9 with TRBJ1-4, with TRBD1 matching over 10 bases. CDR1 and CDR2 from the germline V gene are SEHNR and FQNEAQ (reference sequence). The CDR3 covers 15 residues. Trimming took 4 bases from V and 6 from J; bases not matched to a gene: 5. Here the CDR3 reads CASSSPTGGDEKLFF. In DNA, the CDR3 is TGTGCCAGCAGCTCTCCGACAGGGGGCGATGAAAAACTGTTTTTT.

This clonotype has only a few counts. This may come from a read error, since a much larger clone is one base off. Since no conserved phenylalanine or tryptophan closes the CDR3, a read error is the likely cause. The genes are TRBV11-3 and TRBJ1-5; 7 bases are shared with TRBD1. J lost 0 bases, V lost 5 bases, and 4 bases had no gene match. The CDR3 extends over 15 amino acids. Germline V gives CDR1 SGHNT, CDR2 YENEEA. The CDR3 loop is CASSGDSLSNQPQHS. The CDR3 DNA reads as TGTGCCAGCAGCGGGGACAGCCTTAGCAATCAGCCCCAGCATTCT.

This clonotype was recorded at least ten times. CDR3 amino acids: CASSPFQGAAYEQYF. The CDR3 DNA reads as TGTGCCAGCAGTCCCTTCCAGGGGGCAGCCTACGAGCAGTACTTC. V and J are TRBV27 and TRBJ2-7, with 8 bases lining up with TRBD1. This CDR3 contains 15 residues. CDR1 is MNHEY, CDR2 SMNVEV, per germline (reference sequence). Unmatched junction bases numbered 8, after V lost 5 bases and J lost 2 bases.

V and J are TRBV4-3 and TRBJ2-7, with 8 bases aligning to TRBD2. V trimming: 2 bases; J trimming: 2 bases; junction bases outside the gene matches: 2. CDR1 and CDR2 from the germline V gene are LGHNA and YSLEER. CDR3 length equals 14 residues. The CDR3 sequence: CASSQLAGTYEQYF. CDR3 bases: TGCGCCAGCAGCCAATTAGCGGGAACCTACGAGCAGTACTTC.

The rearrangement links TRBV4-1 to TRBJ1-5, with D hard to call. V lost 0 bases, J lost 1 base, and 7 bases lay in between. This CDR3 has 15 residues. Germline V CDR1 and CDR2: MGHRA, YSYEKL. This CDR3 reads CASSQDITSNQPQHF. Here the CDR3 DNA reads TGCGCCAGCAGCCAAGATATCACGAGCAATCAGCCCCAGCATTTT.

This clonotype appeared many times. This chain links TRBV7-2 with TRBJ2-7; tentatively, D is TRBD1 or TRBD2 (6 bases each). The CDR3 extends over 15 amino acids. V lost 1 base, J lost 1 base, and 11 bases lay in between. Germline CDR1 reads SGHTA; CDR2 reads FQGNSA. The CDR3 nucleotides are TGTGCCAGCAGCTTAGGGGGGGCCTCTTCCTACGAGCAGTACTTC. Residues: CASSLGGASSYEQYF.

This clonotype was seen repeatedly, ten times or more. One junction end disagrees with the germline gene, perhaps due to a read error. This chain uses TRBV20-1 with TRBJ1-1; 10 bases map to TRBD1. Germline CDR1 is DFQATT and CDR2 is SNEGSKA (reference sequence). The CDR3 runs 16 residues. The CDR3 is CSAGDPGQGFNTEAFF. The CDR3, as DNA: TGCAGTGCTGGAGATCCGGGACAGGGGTTTAACACTGAAGCTTTCTTT.

A few counts support this clonotype. This chain joins TRBV6-2 or TRBV6-3 and TRBJ2-5, with D maybe TRBD1 (7 bases). Germline CDR1 is MNHEY and CDR2 is SVGEGT. The CDR3 sequence is 14 residues long. Between the trimmed V and J ends, which lost 9 bases and 5 bases, there was a span of 19 bases. The CDR3 region is CASCRGGTAETQYF. As DNA, the CDR3 is TGTGCCAGTTGCCGGGGCGGGACAGCGGAGACCCAGTACTTC.

In its sample, this clonotype was seen a few times. The chain carries TRBV28 and TRBJ2-5; possible D gene TRBD1, 8 bases. Per the germline V gene, CDR1 is MDHEN and CDR2 is SYDVKM. The V end lost 7 bases, the J end lost 1 base, and 16 bases lay between the germline ends. The length of the CDR3 is 15 residues. DNA of the CDR3: TGTGCCAGCACCCGGGGGGACAGGAGCCAAGAGACCCAGTACTTC. It is translated as CASTRGDRSQETQYF.

This clonotype was seen repeatedly, ten times or more. The V and J genes are TRBV20-1 and TRBJ1-6; 7 bases match TRBD1. The CDR3 totals 15 residues. V was clipped by 6 bases and J by 6 bases; unmatched bases: 11. Germline CDR1 and CDR2: DFQATT and SNEGSKA (reference sequence). The CDR3 sequence: CSALLAGTANSPLHF. The CDR3 nucleotides are TGCAGTGCGCTCCTTGCTGGGACAGCTAATTCACCCCTCCACTTT.

This clonotype was found a few times. The chain combines TRBV6-1 with TRBJ1-2; D call uncertain. There are 15 residues in the CDR3. Germline V lookup: CDR1 MNHNS, CDR2 SASEGT. With 5 bases removed from V and 7 bases from J, the gap between germline ends came to 20 bases. Here the CDR3 DNA reads TGTGCCAGCAGTCCCGCGGTGCAGGCCGGCGGTGGCTACACCTTC. Amino acids: CASSPAVQAGGGYTF.

This clonotype appeared many times. The chain has TRBV28 and TRBJ2-1; 12 nucleotides line up with TRBD1. Germline CDR1 is MDHEN and CDR2 is SYDVKM. CDR3 length equals 18 residues. The V and J ends lost 1 base and 5 bases, in that order; junction bases with no gene match: 9. The CDR3, as DNA: TGTGCCAGCAGTTTATTAGGGGACAGGGGGCCGGTCGACAATGAGCAGTTCTTC. Amino acids: CASSLLGDRGPVDNEQFF.

In this sample, this clonotype turned up many times. DNA of the CDR3: TGTGCCAGCTCACTCGACAGGGGATCTGAGCCCCAGCATTTT. Amino acid sequence: CASSLDRGSEPQHF. The genes are TRBV18 and TRBJ1-5; 8 positions agree with TRBD1. Looked up from germline, CDR1 is KGHSH and CDR2 is LQKENI. J lost 8 bases, V lost 4 bases, and 7 bases had no gene match. The CDR3 runs to 14 residues.

This clonotype was detected ten times or more. This chain connects TRBV9 to TRBJ2-1; the match to TRBD2 covers 7 bases. Per the germline V gene, CDR1 is SGDLS and CDR2 is YYNGEE. The CDR3 runs 16 residues. V was clipped by 0 bases and J by 2 bases; unmatched bases: 5. CDR3 sequence reads: CASSVDSSGTYNEQFF. The CDR3 DNA reads TGTGCCAGCAGCGTAGATTCTAGCGGAACCTACAATGAGCAGTTCTTC.

This clonotype was picked up many times. This chain joins TRBV11-2 and TRBJ2-5, with TRBD2 matching 10 bases. The germline V gene has CDR1 SGHAT and CDR2 FQNNGV. V lost 5 bases to trimming and J lost 5 bases; unmatched junction nucleotides: 8. The CDR3 loop spans 15 amino acids. Here the CDR3 reads CASSASGSRRETQYF. The DNA for the CDR3 is TGTGCCAGCAGCGCTAGCGGGAGCCGGCGGGAGACCCAGTACTTC.

This clonotype was counted ten times or more. CDR3 amino acids: CSLGTASSYEQYF. CDR3 DNA: TGCAGTTTAGGGACAGCGAGCTCCTACGAGCAGTACTTC. The chain links TRBV20-1 to TRBJ2-7; 7 positions match TRBD1. Per germline, CDR1 DFQATT and CDR2 SNEGSKA (reference sequence). The length of the CDR3 is 13 residues. The ends lost 8 bases at V and 0 bases at J; junction bases unmatched: 7.

The V and J genes are TRBV6-2 or TRBV6-3 and TRBJ2-3, with TRBD1 matching over 9 bases. This CDR3 spans 17 amino acids. V gave up 0 bases and J gave up 2 bases; unmatched junction bases: 6. Germline CDR1 and CDR2: MNHEY and SVGEGT. The CDR3 nucleotides read TGTGCCAGCAGTTACTCGATACAGGGGGCGTACACAGATACGCAGTATTTT. It specifies CASSYSIQGAYTDTQYF.

This clonotype was observed a handful of times. J is TRBJ2-1 and V is TRBV6-1; D possibly corresponds to TRBD1 (6 bases). The CDR3 totals 15 residues. V was shortened by 10 bases and J by 4 bases, with 20 bases between the two germline ends. CDR1 and CDR2 from the germline V gene are MNHNS and SASEGT. The CDR3 spells CATAGDRDFYNEQFF. DNA of the CDR3: TGTGCCACCGCAGGGGATCGGGATTTTTACAATGAGCAGTTCTTC.

This clonotype was detected a few times. CDR3 nucleotide sequence: TGTGCCAGCAGCTTAGACGGGACAGGGTCGAATGAAAAACTGTTTTTT. Its translation: CASSLDGTGSNEKLFF. V and J are TRBV7-9 and TRBJ1-4, with 9 bases aligning to TRBD1. This CDR3 contains 16 residues. The V gene end was trimmed by 1 base and the J gene end by 5 bases; junction bases not matched to a gene: 5. Germline CDR1 is SEHNR and CDR2 is FQNEAQ (reference sequence).

This clonotype appeared many times. The rearrangement joins TRBV6-2 or TRBV6-3 to TRBJ2-1; 7 bases are a match to TRBD2. Trimming took 7 bases from V and 0 from J; bases not matched to a gene: 12. The CDR3 totals 17 residues. From germline, CDR1 is MNHEY and CDR2 SVGEGT. Here the CDR3 reads CASTSAGWESSYNEQFF. The DNA of the CDR3 is TGTGCCAGCACTTCAGCGGGGTGGGAGAGCTCCTACAATGAGCAGTTCTTC.

In this sample, this clonotype turned up a few times. The chain is built from TRBV20-1 and TRBJ2-7; D is ambiguous. Trimming cost V 7 bases and J 3 bases, with 13 bases left between them. The CDR3 length is 12 residues. The germline CDR1 and CDR2 sequences are DFQATT and SNEGSKA (reference sequence). CDR3: CSGCSSSYEQYF. CDR3 bases: TGCAGTGGTTGTAGCAGTAGCTACGAGCAGTACTTC.